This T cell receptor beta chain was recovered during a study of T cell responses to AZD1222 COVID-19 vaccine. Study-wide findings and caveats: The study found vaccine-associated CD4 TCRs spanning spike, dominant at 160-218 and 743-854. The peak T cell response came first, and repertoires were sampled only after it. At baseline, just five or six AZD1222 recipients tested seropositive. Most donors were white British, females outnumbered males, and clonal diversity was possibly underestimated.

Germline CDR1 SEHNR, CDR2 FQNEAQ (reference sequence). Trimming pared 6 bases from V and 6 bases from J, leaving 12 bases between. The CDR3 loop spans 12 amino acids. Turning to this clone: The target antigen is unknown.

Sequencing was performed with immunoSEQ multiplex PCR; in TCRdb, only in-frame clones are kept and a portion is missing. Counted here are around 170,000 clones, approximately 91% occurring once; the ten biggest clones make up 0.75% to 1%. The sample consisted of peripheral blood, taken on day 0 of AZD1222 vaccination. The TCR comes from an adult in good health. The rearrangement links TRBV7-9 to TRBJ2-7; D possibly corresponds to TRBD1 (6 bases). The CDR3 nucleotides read TGTGCCAGCAGTCAAACAGGGTTCGAGCAGTACTTC. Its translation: CASSQTGFEQYF. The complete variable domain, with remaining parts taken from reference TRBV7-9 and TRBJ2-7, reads DTGVSQNPRHKITKRGQNVTFRCDPISEHNRLYWYRQTLGQGPEFLTYFQNEAQLEKSRLLSDRFSAERPKGSFSTLEIQRTEQGDSAMYLCASSQTGFEQYFGPGTRLTVT.